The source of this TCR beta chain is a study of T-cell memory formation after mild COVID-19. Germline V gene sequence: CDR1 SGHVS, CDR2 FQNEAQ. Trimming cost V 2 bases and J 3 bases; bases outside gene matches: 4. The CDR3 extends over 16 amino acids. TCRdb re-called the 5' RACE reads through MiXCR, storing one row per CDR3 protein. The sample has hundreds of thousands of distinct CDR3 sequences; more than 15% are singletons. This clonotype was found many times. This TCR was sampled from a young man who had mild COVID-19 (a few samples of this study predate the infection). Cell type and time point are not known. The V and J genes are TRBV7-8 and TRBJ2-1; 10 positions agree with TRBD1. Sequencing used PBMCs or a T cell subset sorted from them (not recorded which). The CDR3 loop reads CASSLMDRGYYNEQFF. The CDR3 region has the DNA TGTGCCAGCAGCTTAATGGACAGGGGGTACTACAATGAGCAGTTCTTC.